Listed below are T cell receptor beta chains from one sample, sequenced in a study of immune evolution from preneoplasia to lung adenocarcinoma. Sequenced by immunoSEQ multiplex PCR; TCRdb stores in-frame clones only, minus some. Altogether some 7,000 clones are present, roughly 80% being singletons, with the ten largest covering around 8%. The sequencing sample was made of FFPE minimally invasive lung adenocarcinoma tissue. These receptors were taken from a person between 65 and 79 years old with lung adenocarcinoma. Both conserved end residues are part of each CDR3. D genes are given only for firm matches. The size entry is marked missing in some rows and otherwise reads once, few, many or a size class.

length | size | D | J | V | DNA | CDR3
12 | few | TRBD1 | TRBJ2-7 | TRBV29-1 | TGCAGCGTCGTCGGACAGGGTTACGAGCAGTACTTC | CSVVGQGYEQYF
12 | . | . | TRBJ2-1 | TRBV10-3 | TGTGCCACCCGGACTATCTCTAATGAGCAGTTCTTC | CATRTISNEQFF
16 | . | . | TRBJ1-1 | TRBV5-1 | TGCGCCAGCAGCTTGGCCATCCCCCGGGCCGACACTGAAGCTTTCTTT | CASSLAIPRADTEAFF
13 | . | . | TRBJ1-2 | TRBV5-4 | TGTGCCAGCAGCTTGGGGGCAACTTATGGCTACACCTTC | CASSLGATYGYTF
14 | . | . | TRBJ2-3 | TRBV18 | TGTGCCAGCTCACAGGCTCAGCCCCCAGATACGCAGTATTTT | CASSQAQPPDTQYF
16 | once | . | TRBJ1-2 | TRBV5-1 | TGCGCCAGCAGCTTGTCTCTAAGCGGCAGGGGTGATGGCTACACCTTC | CASSLSLSGRGDGYTF
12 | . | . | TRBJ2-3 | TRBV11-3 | TGTGCCAGCAGTGGGGGCACAGATACGCAGTATTTT | CASSGGTDTQYF
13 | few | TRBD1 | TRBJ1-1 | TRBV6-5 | TGTGCCAGCAGTTATTTAGGTGGGACAGCGTCTTTCTTT | CASSYLGGTASFF
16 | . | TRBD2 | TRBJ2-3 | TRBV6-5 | TGTGCCAGCAGTTACTCTGGCGGGGGGCCGCCAGATACGCAGTATTTT | CASSYSGGGPPDTQYF
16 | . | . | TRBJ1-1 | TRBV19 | TGTGCCAGTAGCTGGGGGCAGGGGCTCGTTTACACTGAAGCTTTCTTT | CASSWGQGLVYTEAFF
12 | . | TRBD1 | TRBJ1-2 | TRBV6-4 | TGTGCCAGCAGTGAACAGGGGCGGGGCTACACCTTC | CASSEQGRGYTF
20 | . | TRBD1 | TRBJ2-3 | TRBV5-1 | TGCGCCAGCAGCCCGGGACAGGGGCTAAGTTCTACTAGAGTGACAGATACGCAGTATTTT | CASSPGQGLSSTRVTDTQYF
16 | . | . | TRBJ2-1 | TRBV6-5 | TGTGCCAGCAGTTACTCGCCGGGAGCGGGTAAGGATGAGCAGTTCTTC | CASSYSPGAGKDEQFF
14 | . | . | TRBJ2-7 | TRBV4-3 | TGCGCCAGCAGCCAAGATCGAGGGATCTCCGAGCAGTACTTC | CASSQDRGISEQYF
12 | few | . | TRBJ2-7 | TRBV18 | TGTGCCAGCTCACCAGCCACCTACGAGCAGTACTTC | CASSPATYEQYF
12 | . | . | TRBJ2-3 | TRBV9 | TGTGCCAGCAGCGTGAATACAGATACGCAGTATTTT | CASSVNTDTQYF
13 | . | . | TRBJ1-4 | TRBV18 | TGTGCCAGCTCACCACAAGTGGGTGAAAAACTGTTTTTT | CASSPQVGEKLFF
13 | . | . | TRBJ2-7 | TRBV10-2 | TGCGCCAGCAGACCAGGGGGGGGCTACGAGCAGTACTTC | CASRPGGGYEQYF
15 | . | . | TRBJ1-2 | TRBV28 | TGTGCCAGCAGTTTATCCTCCCTGGGGGGAAATGGCTACACCTTC | CASSLSSLGGNGYTF
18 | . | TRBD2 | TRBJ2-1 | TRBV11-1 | TGTGCCAGCAGCTTAAGGGCCCTAGCGGGAGGCTCCTACAATGAGCAGTTCTTC | CASSLRALAGGSYNEQFF
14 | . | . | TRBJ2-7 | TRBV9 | TGTGCCAGCAGCGCGACCGGGACGGCCGTGGTGCAGTACTTC | CASSATGTAVVQYF
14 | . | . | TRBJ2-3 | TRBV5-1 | TGCGCCAGCAGCTTGGGTGGCGGCACAGATACGCAGTATTTT | CASSLGGGTDTQYF
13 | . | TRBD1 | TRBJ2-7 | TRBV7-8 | TGTGCCAGCAGCCTTGGGGGACAGTCTGAGCAGTACTTC | CASSLGGQSEQYF
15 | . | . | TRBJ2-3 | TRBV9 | TGTGCCAGCAGCACCGGACAAGTACACACAGATACGCAGTATTTT | CASSTGQVHTDTQYF
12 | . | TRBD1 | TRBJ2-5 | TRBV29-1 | TGCAGCGGGGGACAGCCACAAGAGACCCAGTACTTC | CSGGQPQETQYF
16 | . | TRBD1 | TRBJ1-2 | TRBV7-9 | TGTGCCAGCAGTCTCGACCGACAGGGCGGTGGCGGTGGCTACACCTTC | CASSLDRQGGGGGYTF
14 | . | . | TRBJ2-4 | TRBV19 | TGTGCCAGTAGCCGCCCCGGAGATGAGGGGCCTAAGTACTTC | CASSRPGDEGPKYF
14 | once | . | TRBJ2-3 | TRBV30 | TGTGCCTGGAGCCCGGAGTTTGGCACAGATACGCAGTATTTT | CAWSPEFGTDTQYF
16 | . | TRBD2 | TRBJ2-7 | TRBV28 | TGTGCCAGCAGTTTTCGGACTAGCGGCTTTCCTACGACGCAGTACTTC | CASSFRTSGFPTTQYF
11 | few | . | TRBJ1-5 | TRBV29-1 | TGCAGCGCCGACCTGCAGGGATCCCGCCATTTT | CSADLQGSRHF
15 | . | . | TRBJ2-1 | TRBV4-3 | TGCGCCAGCAGCCCGCTACCCCTCTCCTACAATGAGCAGTTCTTC | CASSPLPLSYNEQFF
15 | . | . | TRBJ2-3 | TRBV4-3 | TGCGCCAGCAGCCAAGACCAAGGACGGACAGATACGCAGTATTTT | CASSQDQGRTDTQYF
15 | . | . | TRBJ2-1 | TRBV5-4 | TGTGCCAGCAGCGTAACGCGGACGGCAAACAATGAGCAGTTCTTC | CASSVTRTANNEQFF
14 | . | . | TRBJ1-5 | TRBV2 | TGTGCCAGCAGTTACGGGTCAGACAATCAGCCCCAGCATTTT | CASSYGSDNQPQHF
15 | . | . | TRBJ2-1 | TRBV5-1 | TGCGCCAGCAGCCAAATAGCGTCGGGAACGAATGAGCAGTTCTTC | CASSQIASGTNEQFF
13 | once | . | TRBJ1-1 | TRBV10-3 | TGTGCCATCAGTGAGAACGGAGTGGGTGAAGCTTTCTTT | CAISENGVGEAFF
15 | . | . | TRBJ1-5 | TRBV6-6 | TGTGCCAGCACGGAAAGACTTAATAGCAATCAGCCCCAGCATTTT | CASTERLNSNQPQHF
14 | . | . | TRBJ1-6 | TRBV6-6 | TGTGCCAGCAGTTACTCAGGGGTTGATTCACCCCTCCACTTT | CASSYSGVDSPLHF
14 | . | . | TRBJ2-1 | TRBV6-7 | TGTGCCAGCCCCACCCCAGGAGAATACAATGAGCAGTTCTTC | CASPTPGEYNEQFF
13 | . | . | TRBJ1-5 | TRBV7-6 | TGTGCCAGCAGCCGTGGGAACGGCAGGCCCCAGCATTTT | CASSRGNGRPQHF
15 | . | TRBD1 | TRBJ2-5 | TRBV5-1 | TGCGCCAGCAGCTTGGGGACAGGTCCCCGAGAGACCCAGTACTTC | CASSLGTGPRETQYF
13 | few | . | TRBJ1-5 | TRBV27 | TGTGCCAGCAGTTTAGGGGGCGGTCAGCCCCAGCATTTT | CASSLGGGQPQHF
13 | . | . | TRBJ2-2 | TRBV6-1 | TGTGCCTTAAGGACAGAAAGGACCGGGGAGCTGTTTTTT | CALRTERTGELFF
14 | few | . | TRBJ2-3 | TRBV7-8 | TGTGCCAGCAGCTTAACCTCCAGCACAGATACGCAGTATTTT | CASSLTSSTDTQYF
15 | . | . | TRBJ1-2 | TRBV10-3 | TGTGCCATCAGTGAGCCGGGGGGGTCCTCAAAAGGCTACACCTTC | CAISEPGGSSKGYTF
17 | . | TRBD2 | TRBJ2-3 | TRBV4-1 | TGCGCCAGCAGCCAAGATCCGGGCGGGGGGGTCACAGATACGCAGTATTTT | CASSQDPGGGVTDTQYF
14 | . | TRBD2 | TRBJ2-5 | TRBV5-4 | TGTGCCAGCAATCAGGACACCGGGAGGGAGACCCAGTACTTC | CASNQDTGRETQYF
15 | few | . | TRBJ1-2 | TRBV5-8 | TGTGCCAGCAGCTTCGTTGGAGGGACTAACTATGGCTACACCTTC | CASSFVGGTNYGYTF
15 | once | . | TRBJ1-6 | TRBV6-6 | TGTGCCAGCAGTTACCTTCCCGTGGGAACTTCACCCCTCCACTTT | CASSYLPVGTSPLHF
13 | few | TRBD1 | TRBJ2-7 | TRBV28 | TGTGCCAGCAGTACAGGGGGCGGCTACGAGCAGTACTTC | CASSTGGGYEQYF
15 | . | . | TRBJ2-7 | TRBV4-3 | TGCGCCAGCAGCCAAGGTTTGGGGATCACCTACGAGCAGTACTTC | CASSQGLGITYEQYF
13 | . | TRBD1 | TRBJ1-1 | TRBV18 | TGTGCCAGCTCGGCAACAGGGGGCACTGAAGCTTTCTTT | CASSATGGTEAFF
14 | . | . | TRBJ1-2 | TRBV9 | TGTGCCAGCAGCGTCGGGGGGAACTTAGATGGCTACACCTTC | CASSVGGNLDGYTF